One and the same sample provided the 15 T cell receptor beta chains below, sequenced in a study of beta chain features in type 1 diabetes. What was sequenced were expressed TCRB transcripts, since all of the isolated RNA had been reverse transcribed. Sequencing used immunoSEQ multiplex PCR; TCRdb keeps in-frame clones, though not all of them. The sample holds around 200,000 clones, about an eighth seen once. The sample consisted of central memory CD4+ T cells from blood. The receptor set was obtained from a woman in her late teens or twenties in good health.

V is TRBV4-3 and J is TRBJ2-1; TRBD2 matches at 7 bases. Germline loops: CDR1 LGHNA, CDR2 YSLEER. With V trimmed by 4 bases and J by 10 bases, 13 bases remained unmatched. The CDR3 contains 15 residues. CDR3 loop: CASSRLTLLAPEQFF. For the CDR3, the DNA is TGCGCCAGCAGCCGATTAACCTTACTAGCGCCCGAGCAGTTCTTC.

This clone was observed a few times. This chain joins TRBV7-2 and TRBJ1-5, with no clear D. The CDR3 totals 15 residues. Trimming shortened V by 3 bases and J by 1 base, and 10 bases separated the two germline ends. CDR1 and CDR2 from the germline V gene are SGHTA and FQGNSA. The CDR3 coding sequence is TGTGCCAGCAGCTTCATCAGGATGAGCAATCAGCCCCAGCATTTT. Amino acid sequence: CASSFIRMSNQPQHF.

A few counts support this clone. An end of the junction does not agree with germline; a read error may underlie this. The CDR3 bases are TGTGCCAGCAGTTCAGGACAGGGGACGATGCATTTT. This sequence encodes CASSSGQGTMHF. The rearrangement uses TRBV6-6 and TRBJ2-3, with 9 bases aligning to TRBD1. CDR1 and CDR2 (germline): MNHNY, SVGAGI (reference sequence). This CDR3 region has 12 residues.

This chain links TRBV5-1 with TRBJ1-4; 7 bases are a match to TRBD1. V dropped 3 bases and J dropped 6; count of bases not matched to a gene: 8. From germline, CDR1 is SGHRS and CDR2 YFSETQ. This CDR3 region has 15 residues. CDR3 protein: CASSWGDRADEKLFF. CDR3 DNA sequence: TGCGCCAGCAGCTGGGGGGACAGAGCGGATGAAAAACTGTTTTTT.

The J gene is TRBJ2-4, the V gene TRBV9; no clear D. The CDR3 is made up of 13 amino acids. The germline V gene has CDR1 SGDLS and CDR2 YYNGEE. The ends were cut back, 5 bases at V and 3 bases at J, with 9 bases in the middle. The CDR3 nucleotides are TGTGCCAGCAGAGCAAATCTCAAAAACATTCAGTACTTC. Translation: CASRANLKNIQYF. The full variable domain, rest sourced from reference TRBV9 and TRBJ2-4, is DSGVTQTPKHLITATGQRVTLRCSPRSGDLSVYWYQQSLDQGLQFLIQYYNGEERAKGNILERFSAQQFPDLHSELNLSSLELGDSALYFCASRANLKNIQYFGAGTRLSVL.

This sequence joins TRBV5-1 and TRBJ2-1; 11 positions agree with TRBD2. The CDR3 has 16 amino acids. V shed 2 bases, J shed 4 bases, and the junction held 5 bases outside the gene matches. The germline V gene has CDR1 SGHRS and CDR2 YFSETQ. CDR3 DNA sequence: TGCGCCAGCAGCTTATCGACTAGCGGGACTTACAATGAGCAGTTCTTC. It translates to CASSLSTSGTYNEQFF.

This clone has just a few counts. The J gene is TRBJ2-7, the V gene TRBV6-5, with D perhaps matching TRBD1 (6 bases). This CDR3 has 15 residues. The ends were cut back, 2 bases at V and 2 bases at J, with 13 bases in the middle. Germline V CDR1 and CDR2: MNHEY, SVGAGI. The CDR3 protein is CASSYLRGNTYEQYF. The CDR3 DNA follows: TGTGCCAGCAGTTACCTCAGGGGAAACACCTACGAGCAGTACTTC.

V gene TRBV15 combines with J gene TRBJ1-2; D unresolved. V lost 0 bases, J lost 8 bases, and 10 bases lay in between. The CDR3 spans 13 residues. CDR1 and CDR2 from the germline V gene are LNHNV and YYDKDF (reference sequence). As DNA, the CDR3 is TGTGCCACCAGCAGAGATGAGGGTGGAGGCTACACCTTC. Its protein is CATSRDEGGGYTF.

This chain uses TRBV6-6 with TRBJ2-3, with 10 bases lining up with TRBD1. CDR1 MNHNY and CDR2 SVGAGI come from the germline V gene (reference sequence). The CDR3 extends over 15 amino acids. The V gene end was trimmed by 8 bases and the J gene end by 11 bases; junction bases not matched to a gene: 16. The CDR3 here is CASRLGTGAPRGQYF. The CDR3 DNA reads as TGTGCCAGCCGCCTGGGGACAGGGGCCCCTCGGGGGCAGTATTTT.

A few counts support this clone. The rearrangement uses TRBV5-1 and TRBJ2-5; D perhaps matches TRBD2 (5 bases). CDR3 size: 15 residues. Germline CDR1 and CDR2: SGHRS and YFSETQ. V was cut by 0 bases and J by 5 bases, with 14 bases left in between. CDR3: CASSLGTGSPETQYF. The DNA for the CDR3 is TGCGCCAGCAGCTTGGGGACGGGATCTCCGGAGACCCAGTACTTC.

The chain carries TRBV18 and TRBJ2-7; D remains unclear. Trimming removed 5 bases from V and 7 bases from J, with 15 bases in between. The CDR3 covers 13 residues. Germline CDR1 reads KGHSH; CDR2 reads LQKENI. CDR3 protein: CASSATRSEEQYF. In DNA, the CDR3 is TGTGCCAGCTCAGCGACCAGATCGGAGGAGCAGTACTTC.

V usage is TRBV9 and J usage is TRBJ2-7; weak D call: TRBD2 (5 bases). The CDR3 spans 15 residues. Germline lookup yields CDR1 SGDLS and CDR2 YYNGEE. V was cut by 0 bases and J by 9 bases, with 19 bases left in between. The CDR3 here is CASSVEETPGGRQYF. CDR3 nucleotides: TGTGCCAGCAGCGTAGAGGAGACACCGGGTGGGAGGCAGTACTTC.

This clone has a count of ten or more. The chain employs TRBV29-1 and TRBJ1-5; tentative D call: TRBD1 (6 bases). Germline CDR1 and CDR2: SQVTM and ANQGSEA. CDR3 size: 13 residues. Trimming took 2 bases from V and 6 from J, leaving 11 bases between them. The CDR3 loop reads CSVEQGLGQPQHF. CDR3 nucleotide sequence: TGCAGCGTTGAACAGGGGCTGGGTCAGCCCCAGCATTTT.

J is TRBJ1-1 and V is TRBV28; TRBD1 aligns across 9 bases. V dropped 3 bases and J dropped 6; count of bases not matched to a gene: 5. CDR1 and CDR2 from the germline V gene are MDHEN and SYDVKM. CDR3 length: 14 residues. Written as DNA, the CDR3 is TGTGCCAGCAGTTTTCGGACAGGGGAGGCTGAAGCTTTCTTT. Protein sequence: CASSFRTGEAEAFF.

The J gene is TRBJ1-1, the V gene TRBV18, with a tentative D call TRBD1 (6 bases). Trimming removed 5 bases from V and 0 bases from J, with 10 bases in between. Germline V gene data show CDR1 as KGHSH and CDR2 as LQKENI. There are 14 residues in the CDR3. CDR3 DNA: TGTGCCAGCTCAGGACAGAACATGAACACTGAAGCTTTCTTT. Residues: CASSGQNMNTEAFF.